Listed here are 16 T cell receptor beta chains from one sample, sequenced in a study of blood T cell repertoires in COVID-19. Produced via immunoSEQ multiplex PCR; TCRdb's table is partial and in-frame only. The sample has over 250,000 clones, 80% to 90% seen once; the top ten hold over 8.5%. The sample consisted of peripheral blood. The receptors originated from a woman between 45 and 65 years old who had recovered from COVID-19.

The V and J genes are TRBV3-1 (or the pseudogene TRBV3-2) and TRBJ2-5, with 10 nucleotides matching TRBD2. Trimming at V came to 2 bases and at J to 1 base, leaving 4 bases not matched to a gene. The CDR3 is 16 residues long. Germline V CDR1 and CDR2: LGHDT, YNNKEL (reference sequence). DNA for the CDR3: TGTGCCAGCAGCCAAAGTCCTAGCGGGGGCCAAGAGACCCAGTACTTC. As protein: CASSQSPSGGQETQYF.

V and J are TRBV5-1 and TRBJ1-1; D not resolved. With 0 bases removed from V and 1 base from J, the gap between germline ends came to 7 bases. CDR3 size: 14 residues. Germline CDR1 and CDR2: SGHRS and YFSETQ. CDR3 sequence reads: CASSLETPNTEAFF. CDR3 bases: TGCGCCAGCAGCTTGGAAACACCGAACACTGAAGCTTTCTTT.

The CDR3 DNA sequence: TGTGCCAGCAGTCGACAGGCTGGTTCACCCCTCCACTTT. It yields the protein CASSRQAGSPLHF. The chain links TRBV7-3 to TRBJ1-6; D possibly corresponds to TRBD1 (6 bases). The V and J ends lost 6 bases and 9 bases respectively, with 12 bases between them. This CDR3 contains 13 residues. Germline CDR1 SGHTA, CDR2 FQGTGA.

This rearrangement joins TRBV19 to TRBJ2-2; 9 bases line up with TRBD1. Unmatched junction bases numbered 8, after V lost 6 bases and J lost 6 bases. Germline lookup yields CDR1 LNHDA and CDR2 SQIVND (reference sequence). The CDR3 is 15 residues long. CDR3 sequence (DNA): TGTGCCAGTAGGATGGGGGGGACAGGGTCCGGGGAGCTGTTTTTT. This sequence encodes CASRMGGTGSGELFF.

This clone was counted between two and nine times. This sequence joins TRBV10-1 and TRBJ2-5; tentatively, D is TRBD1 (6 bases). The CDR3 has 14 residues. The germline V gene encodes CDR1 WNHNN and CDR2 SYGVQD (reference sequence). The V and J ends lost 7 bases and 6 bases respectively, with 18 bases between them. CDR3 nucleotides: TGCGCCAGCACCGGCACAGGGTTAGAGCAGACCCAGTACTTC. As protein: CASTGTGLEQTQYF.

This clone was counted between two and nine times. The chain has TRBV6-5 and TRBJ2-3; D is unresolved. This CDR3 comprises 14 residues. V was pared by 3 bases and J by 4 bases, with 11 bases between. The germline V gene encodes CDR1 MNHEY and CDR2 SVGAGI. The CDR3 nucleotides read TGTGCCAGCAGTTATAACTTTATGGCAGATACGCAGTATTTT. It codes for CASSYNFMADTQYF.

The chain links TRBV11-2 to TRBJ1-1; the D gene is possibly TRBD1 (6 bases). Germline-derived CDR1 and CDR2 are SGHAT and FQNNGV. The CDR3 is 14 amino acids. The V end lost 2 bases, the J end lost 3 bases, and 10 bases lay between the germline ends. The CDR3 nucleotides read TGTGCCAGCAGCTTACGAGGGGGGGACACTGAAGCTTTCTTT. Its protein product is CASSLRGGDTEAFF.

The genes are TRBV19 and TRBJ2-3, with 11 bases aligning to TRBD2. CDR1 LNHDA and CDR2 SQIVND come from the germline V gene (reference sequence). The CDR3 consists of 15 residues. V gave up 7 bases and J gave up 4 bases; unmatched junction bases: 7. CDR3 sequence reads: CASILSGGAADTQYF. The CDR3 nucleotides read TGTGCCAGTATCCTTAGCGGGGGGGCCGCAGATACGCAGTATTTT.

The chain has TRBV7-2 and TRBJ1-2; perhaps TRBD1 as D (5 bases). The germline V gene has CDR1 SGHTA and CDR2 FQGNSA. Trimming took 3 bases from V and 5 from J, leaving 19 bases between them. The CDR3 is 16 amino acids. The CDR3 region has the DNA TGTGCCAGCAGCTTGAGTTTCAGGGCGGGGGTATATGGCTACACCTTC. Translated: CASSLSFRAGVYGYTF. Full variable domain (outside the CDR3, taken from reference TRBV7-2 and TRBJ1-2): GAGVSQSPSNKVTEKGKDVELRCDPISGHTALYWYRQSLGQGLEFLIYFQGNSAPDKSGLPSDRFSAERTGGSVSTLTIQRTQQEDSAVYLCASSLSFRAGVYGYTFGSGTRLTVV.

The rearrangement joins TRBV18 to TRBJ2-1; perhaps TRBD1 as D (5 bases). In germline, CDR1 is KGHSH, CDR2 LQKENI. V lost 0 bases to trimming and J lost 9 bases, with 12 bases between them. The CDR3 length is 14 residues. CDR3 protein: CASSPPRQGSEQFF. The DNA for the CDR3 is TGTGCCAGCTCACCACCACGCCAGGGTTCTGAGCAGTTCTTC.

V is TRBV28 and J is TRBJ2-5, with a tentative D call TRBD2 (7 bases). V shed 8 bases and J shed 2 bases, with 15 bases lying between them. CDR3 length: 14 amino acids. Germline V gene sequence: CDR1 MDHEN, CDR2 SYDVKM. The CDR3 protein is CASAGGRVQETQYF. CDR3 nucleotide sequence: TGTGCCAGCGCCGGGGGGCGGGTGCAAGAGACCCAGTACTTC.

This clone was seen once. The chain carries TRBV28 and TRBJ2-1, with 7 bases that match TRBD1. This CDR3 is built from 14 residues. Germline loops: CDR1 MDHEN, CDR2 SYDVKM. With V trimmed by 5 bases and J by 4 bases, 5 bases remained unmatched. The CDR3 coding sequence is TGTGCCAGCAGTCTAGGACAGGTATACAATGAGCAGTTCTTC. It yields the protein CASSLGQVYNEQFF.

The V gene is TRBV2, the J gene TRBJ1-3, with D perhaps TRBD1 (6 bases). Trimming removed 1 base from V and 0 bases from J, with 10 bases in between. In germline, CDR1 is SNHLY, CDR2 FYNNEI. CDR3 length equals 16 residues. The CDR3 DNA reads as TGTGCCAGCAGTGAAGGCAGGGGAAACTCTGGAAACACCATATATTTT. This sequence encodes CASSEGRGNSGNTIYF.

A remark on this clone: Other DNA variants within this sample encode the same CDR3. The rearrangement joins TRBV5-1 to TRBJ1-2; 8 bases are shared with TRBD1. This CDR3 has 12 residues. J gave up 8 bases and V 0 bases, and 0 bases lay outside the gene matches. Germline V lookup: CDR1 SGHRS, CDR2 YFSETQ. CDR3 DNA sequence: TGCGCCAGCAGCTTGGGACAGGGGGGCTACACCTTC. Its translation is CASSLGQGGYTF.

The DNA of the CDR3 is TGTGCCAGCAGTTTACAGATGAACACTGAAGCTTTCTTT. The encoded protein is CASSLQMNTEAFF. The rearrangement uses TRBV27 and TRBJ1-1, with D hard to call. V was clipped by 2 bases and J by 0 bases, with 4 bases between them. This CDR3 contains 13 residues. Germline V CDR1 and CDR2: MNHEY, SMNVEV (reference sequence).

In this sample, this clone turned up a few times. The rearrangement links TRBV30 to TRBJ2-7; D is perhaps TRBD1 (7 bases). Germline values: CDR1 GTSNPN, CDR2 SVGIG (reference sequence). Deletions cut 1 base from V and 2 bases from J, with 15 bases between. The CDR3 is 15 residues long. The CDR3 DNA reads as TGTGCCTGGAGTGGCGGGACAGCCGGAACCTACGAGCAGTACTTC. This encodes CAWSGGTAGTYEQYF.